The sequence of this T cell receptor beta chain was determined in a study of T cell responses to AZD1222 COVID-19 vaccine. Study-wide results and limits: Variant regions that are unmutated are reportedly the target of nearly half of spike-specific TCRs. Scientists sampled the repertoires only once the peak T cell response had passed. Spike-spanning, vaccine-associated CD4 TCRs were dominant at 160-218 and 743-854.

Profiling relied on immunoSEQ multiplex PCR, and the TCRdb table lists in-frame clones only, not all of them. This table holds approximately 110,000 clones, about nine tenths found once. V was trimmed by 1 base and J by 4 bases, leaving 5 bases between them. This CDR3 has 12 amino acids. Germline V CDR1 and CDR2: LGHDT, YNNKEL (reference sequence). Concerning this clone: The antigen is unknown. The identical CDR3 is also encoded by other nucleotide sequences in the sample.

The clonotype comes from an adult in good health. This chain connects TRBV3-1 (or the pseudogene TRBV3-2) to TRBJ2-7; D not certain. The sequences come from peripheral blood, collected on day 0 of AZD1222 vaccination. The CDR3 coding sequence is TGTGCCAGCAGCCAAGCCGGATACGAGCAGTACTTC. Amino acids: CASSQAGYEQYF.